The sequence of this T cell receptor (beta chain) was determined in a study of radiotherapy plus CTLA-4 blockade in lung cancer (dated by TCRdb to 2016 to 2019). Regarding the complete study: Objective responses were observed in approximately 19% of enrolled patients, and disease control was achieved in roughly 29%. What the authors observed across the whole study: The strongest predictors of response, as reported, were early dynamic changes in blood T cell clones along with a rise in serum interferon-beta after radiation. TCR clones derived from tumors expanded in peripheral blood after treatment with radiotherapy and ipilimumab.

This clone was seen only a few times. Its antigen is currently not known. No base-level quality is on record; no much larger clone is a single base apart. Focal radiation therapy combined with CTLA-4 blockade (ipilimumab) was tested in patients with chemo-refractory metastatic non-small-cell lung cancer. The library was generated by the immunoSEQ multiplex PCR assay. Drawn from immuneACCESS, this table holds only the in-frame rearrangements with V and J called that TCRdb kept. Clones are partly lost; checked studies trace under half to an unresolved V gene and leave the rest unexplained. This sample lists tens of thousands of clones; roughly 81% were detected once. Around a quarter of the sample is in the top ten clones. V ends up 4 bases short and J 5 bases short, with an unmatched junction base count of 11. The CDR3 holds 17 amino acids from the cysteine to the phenylalanine. Only CDR3 DNA remains: 51 bases, in frame from the first base. The germline V gene specifies SGHVS as CDR1 and FQNEAQ as CDR2.

The V and J segments used are TRBV7-8 and TRBJ2-2; the central 9 bases match TRBD1. This receptor was taken from a human donor with non-small cell lung cancer whose response to radiotherapy plus ipilimumab could not be evaluated. Sequencing used peripheral blood, obtained from a patient treated with radiotherapy plus ipilimumab. The CDR3 in this case is CASSSTWLGTGTGELFF. The DNA sequence is as follows: TGTGCCAGCAGCTCAACATGGTTAGGGACAGGGACCGGGGAGCTGTTTTTT.